The entry below describes one T cell receptor beta chain. This sample was taken from a study of blood T cell repertoires in COVID-19. Turning to the study itself: From the United States, Italy and Spain came samples of acute and convalescent COVID-19. Sources were T cells, B-cell-depleted T cells, or PBMCs; the material itself was cDNA or gDNA.

Study processing details: Counts of nucleated cells, estimated from reference gene primer amplification, were obtained. This table comes from immunoSEQ multiplex PCR, and its TCRdb copy is limited to in-frame clones, with some not included. V, J and clone size derive from that table, while D and trimming were established from the DNA sequence. The top ten clones hold roughly 0.92% of a sample with roughly 500,000 clones, 89% of them seen once. Germline assignment: CDR1 SGHKS and CDR2 YYEKEE (reference sequence). V shed 2 bases and J 3 bases; nucleotides not matched to a gene: 4. The CDR3 length is 14 residues. Enrolled during active infection, Seattle patients were then followed longitudinally.

The V and J genes are TRBV5-5 and TRBJ2-7; the match to TRBD2 covers 8 bases. The specimen was peripheral blood. The clonotype comes from a man aged 18 to 29 with COVID-19, enrolled during active disease. CDR3 DNA: TGTGCCAGCAGCTTTAGCGGGGAAAACTACGAGCAGTACTTC. Translated, it gives CASSFSGENYEQYF.